Listed here is a single T cell receptor beta chain. Its matching antigen is unknown. The data were obtained in a study of shared clonotypes between healthy human individuals. General study results and limits: Relative to their counterparts shared across all four donors, non-shared clonotypes exhibited diminished generation probabilities. Naive subsets generally exceeded memory subsets in estimated richness.

The material for each subset, its genomic DNA, was split evenly across several immunoSEQ plates. The data were produced by immunoSEQ multiplex PCR, yet TCRdb's version contains in-frame clones alone and is incomplete. Among roughly 2.1 million clones, under 95% were seen once, and the ten largest hold roughly 1.7%. CD45RO-negative, CCR7-selected cells formed the naive CD8 fraction, which excluded terminally differentiated effector memory CD45RA+ cells. This clonotype was sampled from a man between 18 and 35 years old in good health. Some clones in this sample may be carry-over from other donors' samples. Sequencing was performed on naive CD8+ T cells from PBMCs.

As DNA, the CDR3 is TGTGCCAGCAGCGCGGGCCCCTCGTTGGGCAATCAGCCCCAGCATTTT. Translation: CASSAGPSLGNQPQHF. The chain recombines TRBV5-6 with TRBJ1-5; no reliable D call. CDR3 length: 16 amino acids. Germline CDR1 SGHDT, CDR2 YYEEEE. Trimming took off 4 bases at V and 2 bases at J, with 16 bases between the two ends.